One and the same sample provided the 5 T cell receptor beta chains below, sequenced in a study of blood T cell repertoires in COVID-19. The protocol was immunoSEQ multiplex PCR, while the TCRdb copy is restricted to in-frame clones and leaves out a portion. The repertoire holds around 250,000 clones, with around four fifths as singletons. The specimen was peripheral blood. All receptors come from a man aged 25 to 45 who had recovered from COVID-19.

The chain carries TRBV10-3 and TRBJ2-5; TRBD1 matches 12 bases. Germline V gene sequence: CDR1 ENHRY, CDR2 SYGVKD. Germline trimming cut 9 bases from V and 3 bases from J; bases unmatched to any gene: 11. This CDR3 is 16 amino acids long. The CDR3 DNA reads as TGTGCCATTTCTGACCGGGACAGGGGGCGCGAAGAGACCCAGTACTTC. This translates into CAISDRDRGREETQYF.

The chain recombines TRBV18 with TRBJ1-2; TRBD1 matches at 8 bases. The length of the CDR3 is 18 residues. V lost 2 bases and J lost 2; bases outside the gene matches: 13. The germline CDR1 and CDR2 sequences are KGHSH and LQKENI. The CDR3: CASSPMEQGANSNYGYTF. The CDR3, as DNA: TGTGCCAGCTCACCAATGGAGCAGGGGGCGAATTCCAACTATGGCTACACCTTC.

This clone appeared a single time. This chain links TRBV2 with TRBJ2-1; D perhaps matches TRBD1 (5 bases). Between the trimmed V and J ends, which lost 3 bases and 4 bases, there was a span of 10 bases. Per germline, CDR1 SNHLY and CDR2 FYNNEI. This CDR3 comprises 14 residues. The CDR3 reads CASSETDTYNEQFF. In DNA form, the CDR3 reads TGTGCCAGCAGTGAGACAGATACTTACAATGAGCAGTTCTTC.

V usage is TRBV7-8 and J usage is TRBJ2-7; 7 positions agree with TRBD1. Per the germline V gene, CDR1 is SGHVS and CDR2 is FQNEAQ. J gave up 2 bases and V 5 bases, and 12 bases lay outside the gene matches. CDR3 length equals 16 residues. The CDR3 spells CASSLGAPGTAYEQYV. The CDR3 region has the DNA TGTGCCAGCAGCCTAGGGGCCCCGGGGACAGCCTACGAGCAGTACGTC.

This rearrangement joins TRBV29-1 to TRBJ1-2; D may be TRBD1 (6 bases). This CDR3 region has 12 residues. Per the germline V gene, CDR1 is SQVTM and CDR2 is ANQGSEA. Deletions cut 6 bases from V and 8 bases from J, with 16 bases between. The CDR3 bases are TGCAGCGTGCTGGGACCAGGGGACGGCTACACCTTC. It specifies CSVLGPGDGYTF.